These 6 T cell receptor beta chains share one sample of origin, sequenced in a study of identical twins. TCRdb ran MiXCR on the 5' RACE reads and lists one entry per CDR3 protein. The sample has 550,000 to 800,000 distinct CDR3 sequences; around 7.5% are singletons. The sample also formed part of further work on yellow fever vaccine responses in identical twins.

The source material was PBMCs. The source is a woman under 30 in good health.

The V gene is TRBV7-7, the J gene TRBJ2-1, with D perhaps being TRBD1 or TRBD2 (5 bases each). Deletions cut 1 base from V and 2 bases from J, with 9 bases between. CDR1 SSHAT and CDR2 FNYEAQ come from the germline V gene (reference sequence). The CDR3 runs 15 residues. The CDR3 loop is CASSLGDGPYNEQFF. The CDR3 DNA follows: TGTGCCAGCAGCTTAGGGGACGGGCCCTACAATGAGCAGTTCTTC.

This clonotype was recorded a few times. This rearrangement joins TRBV29-1 to TRBJ2-1; 8 bases map to TRBD2. The germline V gene encodes CDR1 SQVTM and CDR2 ANQGSEA. V lost 7 bases, J lost 15 bases, and 17 bases stayed unmatched. The CDR3 is 13 amino acids. For the CDR3, the DNA is TGCAGCGCCCTGTATGGTGTCGGGGGGGCGAGGTTCTTC. Amino acid sequence: CSALYGVGGARFF.

This clonotype was observed many times. The genes are TRBV6-2 or TRBV6-3 and TRBJ2-7, with 7 nucleotides matching TRBD1. Germline values: CDR1 MNHEY, CDR2 SVGEGT. V was clipped by 4 bases and J by 0 bases; unmatched bases: 3. The CDR3 runs to 14 residues. CDR3: CASSFTGDSYEQYV. CDR3 nucleotide sequence: TGTGCCAGCAGTTTCACAGGGGACTCCTACGAGCAGTACGTC.

CDR3 region: CASSQTLAGKSTDTQYF. CDR3 DNA: TGCGCCAGCAGCCAGACACTAGCGGGGAAAAGCACAGATACGCAGTATTTT. The chain combines TRBV5-1 with TRBJ2-3, with 10 bases fitting TRBD2. Germline V gene data show CDR1 as SGHRS and CDR2 as YFSETQ. V trimming: 4 bases; J trimming: 0 bases; junction bases outside the gene matches: 8. This CDR3 is 17 amino acids long.

This clonotype came up a few times. This chain joins TRBV2 and TRBJ2-1; TRBD2 aligns across 10 bases. CDR1 is SNHLY, CDR2 FYNNEI, per germline. The CDR3 has 15 amino acids. The V gene end was trimmed by 4 bases and the J gene end by 7 bases; junction bases not matched to a gene: 7. Here the CDR3 reads CASSVIAGGGNEQFF. The CDR3 DNA reads TGTGCCAGCAGTGTAATAGCGGGAGGTGGAAATGAGCAGTTCTTC.

J is TRBJ2-5 and V is TRBV20-1; D is possibly TRBD2 (6 bases). Germline CDR1 and CDR2: DFQATT and SNEGSKA (reference sequence). Between the trimmed V and J ends, which lost 5 bases and 2 bases, there was a span of 12 bases. The CDR3 extends over 13 amino acids. The CDR3 DNA reads as TGCAGTGCTCCCTGGACTAAGCAAGAGACCCAGTACTTC. Protein product: CSAPWTKQETQYF.